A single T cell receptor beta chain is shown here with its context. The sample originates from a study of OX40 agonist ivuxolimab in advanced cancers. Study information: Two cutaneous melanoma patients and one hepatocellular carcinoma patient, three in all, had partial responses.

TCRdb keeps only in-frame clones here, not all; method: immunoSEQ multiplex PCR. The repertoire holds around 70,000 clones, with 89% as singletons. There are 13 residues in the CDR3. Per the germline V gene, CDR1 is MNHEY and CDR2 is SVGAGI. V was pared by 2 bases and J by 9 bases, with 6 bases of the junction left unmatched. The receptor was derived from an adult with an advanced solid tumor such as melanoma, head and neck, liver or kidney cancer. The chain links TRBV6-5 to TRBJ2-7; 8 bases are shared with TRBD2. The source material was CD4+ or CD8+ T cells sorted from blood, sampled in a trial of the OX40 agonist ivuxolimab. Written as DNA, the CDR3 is TGTGCCAGCAGTTACCAAACCGGGGGGGGGCAGTACTTC. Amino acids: CASSYQTGGGQYF.